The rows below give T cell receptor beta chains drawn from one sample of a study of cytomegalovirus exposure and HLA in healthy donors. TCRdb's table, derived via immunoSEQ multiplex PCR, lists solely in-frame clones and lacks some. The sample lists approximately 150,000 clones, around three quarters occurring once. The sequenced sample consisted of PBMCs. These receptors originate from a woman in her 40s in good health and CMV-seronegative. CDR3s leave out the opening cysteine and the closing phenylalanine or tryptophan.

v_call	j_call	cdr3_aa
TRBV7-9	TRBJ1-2	ASSLADRVKGYT
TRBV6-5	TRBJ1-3	ASRGQSGNTIY
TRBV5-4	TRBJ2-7	ASSLGGGLASYEQY
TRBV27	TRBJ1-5	ASSLETNQPQH
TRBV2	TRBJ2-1	ASAGTGHNEQF
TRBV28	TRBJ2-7	ATAKPGLNSYEQY
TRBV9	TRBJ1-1	ASSAGTGRTEAF
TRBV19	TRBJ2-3	ASSGLSLGDYTDTQY
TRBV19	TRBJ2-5	ASSTGLGKETQY
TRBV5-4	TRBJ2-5	ASSWGGPLYQETQY
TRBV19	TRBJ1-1	ASSSLSRTEEAF
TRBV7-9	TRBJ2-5	ASSPEVAGGWETQY
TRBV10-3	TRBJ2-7	AIRDRFLSYEQY
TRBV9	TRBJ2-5	ASSQGVSKETQY
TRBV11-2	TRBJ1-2	ASSPFEFDREEGYT
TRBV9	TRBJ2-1	ASSVGGGTVNNEQF
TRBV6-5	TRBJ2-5	ASSWQGGETQY
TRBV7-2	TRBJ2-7	ASSLVAAYEQY
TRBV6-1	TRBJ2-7	ASSELDFSYEQY
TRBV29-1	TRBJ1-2	SVEGQGDYSVGYT
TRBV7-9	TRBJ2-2	ASSSGLVAGELF
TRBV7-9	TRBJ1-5	ASSLEVLGLNQPQH
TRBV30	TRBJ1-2	AWSSPEPGQGFLNYGYT
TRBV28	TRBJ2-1	ASSLLWGQGAPDEQF
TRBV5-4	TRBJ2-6	ASSPGQAINSGANVLT
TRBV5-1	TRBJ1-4	ASSLEGQGPEKLF
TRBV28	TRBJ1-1	ATWTGGTEAF